What follows are 30 T cell receptor beta chains derived from one specimen sequenced in a study of CD8 T cells in Susac syndrome. With random hexamers, roughly 0.45 to 1 ug RNA was reverse transcribed. TCRdb re-derived calls from the immunoSEQ multiplex PCR reads in MiXCR, one entry per CDR3 protein. This sample yields approximately 260,000 distinct CDR3 sequences, of which 90% to 97% are seen a single time; 0.1% belongs to the top ten. The specimen was CD4+ T cells from PBMCs. All receptors derive from a human donor with Susac syndrome.

This rearrangement joins TRBV28 to TRBJ2-7; weak D call: TRBD1 (5 bases). Germline loops: CDR1 MDHEN, CDR2 SYDVKM. V shed 3 bases and J shed 6 bases, with 15 bases lying between them. The CDR3 is made up of 14 amino acids. CDR3 loop: CASSFGATGREQYF. The CDR3 DNA sequence: TGTGCCAGCAGTTTTGGGGCGACCGGGCGCGAGCAGTACTTC.

V gene TRBV25-1 combines with J gene TRBJ1-1; D is unclear. The V and J ends lost 8 bases and 9 bases respectively, with 13 bases between them. The CDR3 runs 11 residues. In germline, CDR1 is MGHDK, CDR2 SYGVNS. CDR3 loop: CASSGSKKAFF. Here the CDR3 DNA reads TGTGCCAGCTCAGGTAGTAAGAAAGCTTTCTTT.

This clonotype is a singleton in its sample. The CDR3 is CAWSEGQGTRGNTIYF. CDR3 coding DNA: TGTGCCTGGAGTGAAGGACAGGGGACGAGGGGAAACACCATATATTTT. V is TRBV30 and J is TRBJ1-3; 9 nucleotides match TRBD1. The trim removed 1 base at V and 4 bases at J, leaving 8 bases unmatched. This CDR3 is built from 16 residues. CDR1 GTSNPN and CDR2 SVGIG come from the germline V gene (reference sequence). Filled out from reference TRBV30 and TRBJ1-3, the complete variable domain reads SQTIHQWPATLVQPVGSPLSLECTVEGTSNPNLYWYRQAAGRGLQLLFYSVGIGQISSEVPQNLSASRPQDRQFILSSKKLLLSDSGFYLCAWSEGQGTRGNTIYFGEGSWLTVV.

The chain combines TRBV13 with TRBJ2-2; either TRBD1 or TRBD2 may fit D (6 bases each). Trimming took off 1 base at V and 5 bases at J, with 20 bases between the two ends. The CDR3 consists of 18 residues. Germline V CDR1 and CDR2: PRHDT, FYEKMQ (reference sequence). CDR3 DNA: TGTGCCAGCAGCTTAGTTTGGGGGGCAGGATCGACGACCGGGGAGCTGTTTTTT. Translation: CASSLVWGAGSTTGELFF.

V and J are TRBV15 and TRBJ2-3, with 9 bases that match TRBD2. Germline V gives CDR1 LNHNV, CDR2 YYDKDF (reference sequence). V was clipped by 4 bases and J by 7 bases; unmatched bases: 6. The CDR3 runs to 14 residues. The chain's CDR3 is CATSTSGTSHTQYF. The CDR3 DNA reads as TGTGCCACCAGCACATCCGGGACTAGCCATACGCAGTATTTT. Using reference TRBV15 and TRBJ2-3 for the parts outside the CDR3, the full variable domain is DAMVIQNPRYQVTQFGKPVTLSCSQTLNHNVMYWYQQKSSQAPKLLFHYYDKDFNNEADTPDNFQSRRPNTSFCFLDIRSPGLGDTAMYLCATSTSGTSHTQYFGPGTRLTVL.

This chain uses TRBV9 with TRBJ2-3; D not resolved. The CDR3 has 14 amino acids. Per the germline V gene, CDR1 is SGDLS and CDR2 is YYNGEE. The germline V and J ends were trimmed by 2 bases and 0 bases, with 7 bases remaining between them. The CDR3 sequence is CASSVVDSTDTQYF. CDR3 nucleotides: TGTGCCAGCAGCGTCGTCGATAGCACAGATACGCAGTATTTT.

This clonotype was found a few times. This chain joins TRBV27 and TRBJ1-2, with TRBD1 matching 10 bases. The CDR3 sequence is 13 residues long. CDR1 and CDR2 from the germline V gene are MNHEY and SMNVEV (reference sequence). V lost 6 bases to trimming and J lost 6 bases; unmatched junction nucleotides: 4. CDR3 sequence reads: CASRRTGGDGYTF. DNA of the CDR3: TGTGCCAGCAGACGGACAGGGGGGGATGGCTACACCTTC.

V gene TRBV23-1 combines with J gene TRBJ2-7; D possibly matches TRBD1 or TRBD2 (5 bases each). TRBV23-1 is annotated as an ORF whose role is uncertain. The CDR3 has 16 residues. Trimming took 0 bases from V and 2 from J, leaving 14 bases between them. CDR3 nucleotide sequence: TGCGCCAGCAGTCAATCGAGGGGATATCCAACCTACGAGCAGTACTTC. It codes for CASSQSRGYPTYEQYF.

The chain combines TRBV29-1 with TRBJ1-1, with 8 bases aligning to TRBD1. This CDR3 is built from 14 residues. Germline trimming cut 6 bases from V and 4 bases from J; bases unmatched to any gene: 10. The germline V gene has CDR1 SQVTM and CDR2 ANQGSEA. CDR3 sequence reads: CSVTRGPGGTEAFF. DNA of the CDR3: TGCAGCGTCACCAGGGGGCCCGGAGGCACTGAAGCTTTCTTT.

J is TRBJ2-6 and V is TRBV29-1, with a weak D call TRBD2 (6 bases). Trimming stripped 6 bases from V and 4 bases from J, with 19 bases between. This CDR3 region has 16 residues. CDR1 is SQVTM, CDR2 ANQGSEA, per germline. The DNA of the CDR3 is TGCAGCGTAGCTCAGCCGGGGGTGGCCGGGGCCAACGTCCTGACTTTC. Amino acid sequence: CSVAQPGVAGANVLTF. Variable domain in full (rest from reference TRBV29-1 and TRBJ2-6): SAVISQKPSRDICQRGTSLTIQCQVDSQVTMMFWYRQQPGQSLTLIATANQGSEATYESGFVIDKFPISRPNLTFSTLTVSNMSPEDSSIYLCSVAQPGVAGANVLTFGAGSRLTVL.

This chain links TRBV14 with TRBJ2-7; D gene ambiguous. The CDR3 runs 15 residues. With 5 bases removed from V and 3 bases from J, the gap between germline ends came to 17 bases. Per the germline V gene, CDR1 is SGHDN and CDR2 is FVKESK. In nucleotides, the CDR3 is TGTGCCAGCAGCTCCCGACAACCCCTCCTCTACGAGCAGTACTTC. Amino acids: CASSSRQPLLYEQYF. The full variable domain, in which reference TRBV14 and TRBJ2-7 provide the parts outside the CDR3, is EAGVTQFPSHSVIEKGQTVTLRCDPISGHDNLYWYRRVMGKEIKFLLHFVKESKQDESGMPNNRFLAERTGGTYSTLKVQPAELEDSGVYFCASSSRQPLLYEQYFGPGTRLTVT.

The chain is built from TRBV20-1 and TRBJ2-7; D perhaps matches TRBD2 (5 bases). The CDR3 sequence is 16 residues long. In germline, CDR1 is DFQATT, CDR2 SNEGSKA (reference sequence). V lost 2 bases, J lost 5 bases, and 22 bases lay in between. CDR3 loop: CSARTRGSARLDEQYF. The CDR3 coding sequence is TGCAGTGCTAGAACTCGGGGTAGCGCCCGCTTGGACGAGCAGTACTTC.

The V and J genes are TRBV11-2 and TRBJ2-5, with D unclear. Germline V gene lookup returns CDR1 SGHAT and CDR2 FQNNGV. The CDR3 loop spans 16 amino acids. V lost 1 base and J lost 2, with 14 bases in between. CDR3: CASSLVTLGGQETQYF. In DNA, the CDR3 is TGTGCCAGCAGCTTAGTTACCCTCGGTGGGCAAGAGACCCAGTACTTC.

The chain employs TRBV19 and TRBJ2-5, with a possible D match to TRBD2 (6 bases). The germline V gene encodes CDR1 LNHDA and CDR2 SQIVND (reference sequence). The CDR3 extends over 14 amino acids. V lost 3 bases and J 3 bases, leaving 11 bases between the germline ends. The CDR3 is CASSMSGAKETQYF. CDR3 nucleotides: TGTGCCAGTAGTATGTCGGGAGCCAAAGAGACCCAGTACTTC.

This chain uses TRBV29-1 with TRBJ1-1; D call uncertain. The CDR3 extends over 13 amino acids. Trimming took 5 bases from V and 4 from J, leaving 14 bases between them. CDR1 and CDR2 (germline): SQVTM, ANQGSEA. CDR3 DNA: TGCAGCGTTCGGACCGTAGGAAGCACTGAAGCTTTCTTT. This gives the protein CSVRTVGSTEAFF.

This sequence joins TRBV30 and TRBJ1-1; weak D call: TRBD1 (5 bases). Trimming pared 1 base from V and 8 bases from J, leaving 8 bases between. Germline CDR1 GTSNPN, CDR2 SVGIG (reference sequence). The CDR3 is made up of 11 amino acids. CDR3 sequence: CAWSGQTEAFF. CDR3 DNA: TGTGCCTGGAGTGGACAGACCGAAGCTTTCTTT.

The chain employs TRBV28 and TRBJ1-1; D gene unclear. Germline CDR1 MDHEN, CDR2 SYDVKM. V lost 2 bases to trimming and J lost 7 bases, with 11 bases between them. The CDR3 covers 13 residues. The CDR3 nucleotides read TGTGCCAGCAGTTTAAGCGGGAGTCGTGAAGCTTTCTTT. Protein: CASSLSGSREAFF.

This chain uses TRBV28 with TRBJ1-2; TRBD1 might be the D (5 bases). The germline V and J ends were trimmed by 7 bases and 6 bases, with 18 bases remaining between them. This CDR3 region has 14 residues. CDR1 is MDHEN and CDR2 is SYDVKM in the germline V gene. Here the CDR3 reads CASMSDIMGDGYTF. The CDR3 DNA reads as TGTGCCAGCATGTCGGACATAATGGGTGATGGCTACACCTTC.

The sample holds one count of this clonotype. CDR3 in DNA: TGCGCCAGCAGCTTGAAATATAGGGGAGAGCAGTACTTC. This sequence encodes CASSLKYRGEQYF. The chain carries TRBV5-1 and TRBJ2-7; tentatively, D is TRBD1 (5 bases). Germline V gene data show CDR1 as SGHRS and CDR2 as YFSETQ. There are 13 residues in the CDR3. V shed 1 base and J shed 7 bases, with 12 bases lying between them.

The genes are TRBV9 and TRBJ1-2; no clear D gene. The CDR3 loop spans 12 amino acids. Germline CDR1 and CDR2: SGDLS and YYNGEE. Deletions cut 6 bases from V and 5 bases from J, with 11 bases between. As DNA, the CDR3 is TGTGCCAGCATATTACCTCTATATGGCTACACCTTC. The encoded protein is CASILPLYGYTF.

The V call is TRBV30, the J call TRBJ1-5, with D possibly matching TRBD1 (6 bases). CDR3 length equals 13 residues. Germline V gives CDR1 GTSNPN, CDR2 SVGIG (reference sequence). V was pared by 5 bases and J by 3 bases, with 11 bases between. The CDR3 DNA follows: TGTGCCTGGTCGGACAGCCTCAATCAGCCCCAGCATTTT. Encoded protein: CAWSDSLNQPQHF.

This chain's CDR3 is CASSLAVGRANEQFF. DNA of the CDR3: TGTGCCAGCAGCTTAGCGGTGGGCAGGGCCAATGAGCAGTTCTTC. The V and J genes are TRBV7-6 and TRBJ2-1; a weak D match, TRBD1 (5 bases). From germline, CDR1 is SGHVS and CDR2 FNYEAQ. The CDR3 covers 15 residues. The V end lost 0 bases, the J end lost 6 bases, and 12 bases lay between the germline ends.

The J gene is TRBJ2-7, the V gene TRBV30; tentatively, D is TRBD2 (6 bases). The ends were cut back, 3 bases at V and 2 bases at J, with 20 bases in the middle. Germline assignment: CDR1 GTSNPN and CDR2 SVGIG (reference sequence). This CDR3 has 16 amino acids. This CDR3 is CAWRATELANPYEQYF. The CDR3 nucleotides are TGTGCCTGGAGGGCCACGGAACTAGCCAATCCCTACGAGCAGTACTTC.

The chain combines TRBV25-1 with TRBJ1-1, with D hard to call. The CDR3 has 11 residues. The germline V and J ends were trimmed by 5 bases and 5 bases, with 6 bases remaining between them. Germline V gene lookup returns CDR1 MGHDK and CDR2 SYGVNS. CDR3 nucleotides: TGTGCCAGCAGTATGAGTACTGAAGCTTTCTTT. It encodes CASSMSTEAFF.

This CDR3 is CASSVVGEGETQYF. The CDR3 coding sequence is TGTGCCAGCAGCGTAGTTGGGGAAGGCGAGACCCAGTACTTC. The V call is TRBV9, the J call TRBJ2-5, with unresolved D. CDR3 length equals 14 residues. V was trimmed by 0 bases and J by 5 bases, leaving 11 bases between them. Germline CDR1 and CDR2: SGDLS and YYNGEE. Combining the CDR3 with reference TRBV9 and TRBJ2-5 gives the whole variable domain DSGVTQTPKHLITATGQRVTLRCSPRSGDLSVYWYQQSLDQGLQFLIQYYNGEERAKGNILERFSAQQFPDLHSELNLSSLELGDSALYFCASSVVGEGETQYFGPGTRLLVL.

CDR3 coding DNA: TGTGCCAGCAGCCACGTAGCGGGAGTCGACAAAAACATTCAGTACTTC. It specifies CASSHVAGVDKNIQYF. The V gene is TRBV4-2, the J gene TRBJ2-4; TRBD2 matches at 9 bases. J gave up 3 bases and V 3 bases, and 6 bases lay outside the gene matches. CDR1 is LGHNA and CDR2 is YNFKEQ in the germline V gene. The CDR3 totals 16 residues.

V usage is TRBV5-1 and J usage is TRBJ2-1, with 9 bases matching TRBD2. This CDR3 is 19 amino acids long. Trimming took 2 bases from V and 0 from J; bases not matched to a gene: 12. Germline values: CDR1 SGHRS, CDR2 YFSETQ. For the CDR3, the DNA is TGCGCCAGCAGCTTTCCGAGCGGGAGGCGGGAAAGCTCCTACAATGAGCAGTTCTTC. This gives the protein CASSFPSGRRESSYNEQFF.

The V call is TRBV20-1, the J call TRBJ2-3, with TRBD1 as a possible D gene (6 bases). CDR3 length equals 12 residues. Trimming shortened V by 5 bases and J by 6 bases, and 12 bases separated the two germline ends. Germline lookup yields CDR1 DFQATT and CDR2 SNEGSKA (reference sequence). For the CDR3, the DNA is TGCAGTGCTGGCTCTACAGGGGATACGCAGTATTTT. Translating gives CSAGSTGDTQYF.

The chain has TRBV27 and TRBJ1-2; 8 nucleotides align to TRBD1. Trimming cost V 5 bases and J 6 bases; bases outside gene matches: 11. CDR3 length: 15 amino acids. CDR1 is MNHEY and CDR2 is SMNVEV in the germline V gene (reference sequence). The chain's CDR3 is CASSPTQGGDHGYTF. The DNA of the CDR3 is TGTGCCAGCAGTCCCACACAGGGGGGAGATCATGGCTACACCTTC.

The V and J genes are TRBV30 and TRBJ2-1; D uncertain. The CDR3 is made up of 12 amino acids. V was pared by 0 bases and J by 7 bases, with 7 bases between. The V gene's germline CDR1 is GTSNPN and CDR2 SVGIG (reference sequence). CDR3 region: CAWSVQVNEQFF. DNA for the CDR3: TGTGCCTGGAGTGTACAAGTAAATGAGCAGTTCTTC.